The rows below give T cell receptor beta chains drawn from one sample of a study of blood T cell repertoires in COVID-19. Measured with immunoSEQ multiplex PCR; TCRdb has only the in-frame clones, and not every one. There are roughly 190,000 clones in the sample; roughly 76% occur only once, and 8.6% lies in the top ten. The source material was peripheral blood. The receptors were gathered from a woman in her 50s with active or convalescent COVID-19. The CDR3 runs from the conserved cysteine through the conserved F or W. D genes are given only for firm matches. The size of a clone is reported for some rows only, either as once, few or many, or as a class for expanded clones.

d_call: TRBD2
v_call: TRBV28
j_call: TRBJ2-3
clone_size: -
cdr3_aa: CASRGQGSGRVDTQYF
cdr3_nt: TGTGCCAGCAGGGGTCAAGGTAGCGGGAGGGTAGATACGCAGTATTTT

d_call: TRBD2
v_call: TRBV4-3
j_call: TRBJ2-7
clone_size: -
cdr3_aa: CASTNPSGSSYEQYF
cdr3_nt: TGCGCCAGCACCAATCCTAGCGGGAGCTCCTACGAGCAGTACTTC

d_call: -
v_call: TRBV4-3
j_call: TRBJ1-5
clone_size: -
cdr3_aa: CASSQGPGDGQPQHF
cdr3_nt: TGCGCCAGCAGCCAAGGCCCAGGGGACGGTCAGCCCCAGCATTTT

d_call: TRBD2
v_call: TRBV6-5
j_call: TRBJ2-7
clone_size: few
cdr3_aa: CASSPIAGQAYEQYF
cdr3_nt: TGTGCCAGCAGCCCCATAGCGGGCCAAGCCTACGAGCAGTACTTC

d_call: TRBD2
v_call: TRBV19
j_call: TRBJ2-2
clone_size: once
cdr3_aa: CASRGLAGGTGELFF
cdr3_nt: TGTGCCAGTCGCGGTCTAGCGGGGGGTACCGGGGAGCTGTTTTTT

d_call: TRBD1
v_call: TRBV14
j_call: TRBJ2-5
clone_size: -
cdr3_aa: CASSQEPTGLDLQETQYF
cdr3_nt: TGTGCCAGCAGCCAAGAACCGACAGGGTTGGACCTACAAGAGACCCAGTACTTC

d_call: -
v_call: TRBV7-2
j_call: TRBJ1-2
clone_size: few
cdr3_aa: CASSSRPGNYGYTF
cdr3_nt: TGTGCCAGCAGCTCACGCCCCGGGAACTATGGCTACACCTTC

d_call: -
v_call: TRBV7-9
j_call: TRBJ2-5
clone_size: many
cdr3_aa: CASSLAPPGETQYF
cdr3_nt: TGTGCCAGCAGCTTGGCACCCCCGGGAGAGACCCAGTACTTC

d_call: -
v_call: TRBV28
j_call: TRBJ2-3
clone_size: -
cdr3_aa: CASSLAQSHFTDTQYF
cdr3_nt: TGTGCCAGCAGTTTAGCACAGAGCCATTTCACAGATACGCAGTATTTT

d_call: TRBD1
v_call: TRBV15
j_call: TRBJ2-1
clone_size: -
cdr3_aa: CATSLFGTGYNNEQFF
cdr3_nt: TGTGCCACCAGTCTATTCGGGACAGGGTATAACAATGAGCAGTTCTTC

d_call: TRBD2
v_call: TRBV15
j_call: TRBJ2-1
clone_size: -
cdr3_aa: CATSGRDYHNEQFF
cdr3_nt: TGTGCCACCAGCGGCCGGGACTACCACAATGAGCAGTTCTTC

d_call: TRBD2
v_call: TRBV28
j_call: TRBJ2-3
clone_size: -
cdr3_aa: CASWEGGGGGTDTQYF
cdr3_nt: TGTGCCAGCTGGGAGGGAGGCGGGGGAGGCACAGATACGCAGTATTTT

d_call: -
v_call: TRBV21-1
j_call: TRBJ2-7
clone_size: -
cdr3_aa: CASSDYGFRQGKQYF
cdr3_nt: TGTGCCAGCAGCGATTACGGGTTTCGGCAGGGGAAGCAGTACTTC

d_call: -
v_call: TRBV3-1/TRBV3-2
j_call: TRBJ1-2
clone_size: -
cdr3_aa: CASSPIDFSQTGRGYTF
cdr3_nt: TGTGCCAGCAGCCCGATCGACTTCTCGCAGACTGGGAGAGGCTACACCTTC

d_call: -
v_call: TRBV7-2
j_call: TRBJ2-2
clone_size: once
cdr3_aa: CASSSDTNTGELFF
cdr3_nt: TGTGCCAGCAGTTCGGACACAAACACCGGGGAGCTGTTTTTT

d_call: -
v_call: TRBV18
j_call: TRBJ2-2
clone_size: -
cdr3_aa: CASSPVLSGELFF
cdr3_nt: TGTGCCAGCTCACCCGTCCTCTCGGGGGAGCTGTTTTTT